These 9 T cell receptor beta chains were sequenced from one sample in a study of T-cell memory formation after mild COVID-19. TCRdb reprocessed the 5' RACE reads with MiXCR, giving one entry per CDR3 protein. The repertoire holds about 430,000 distinct CDR3 sequences, with 18% as singletons. Sequencing input: PBMCs or a T cell subset sorted from them (not recorded which). The receptors shown here come from a young man who had mild COVID-19 (a few samples of this study predate the infection). Cell type and time point are not known.

The chain has TRBV6-2 or TRBV6-3 and TRBJ2-1; 7 bases are a match to TRBD2. CDR1 and CDR2 from the germline V gene are MNHEY and SVGEGT. The trim removed 10 bases at V and 7 bases at J, leaving 16 bases unmatched. CDR3 length equals 15 residues. The CDR3, as DNA: TGTGCCATCCAGCGGGCGGGGGTTTCTTTAAATGAGCAGTTCTTC. Its protein product is CAIQRAGVSLNEQFF.

J is TRBJ2-5 and V is TRBV7-2, with D possibly being TRBD1 or TRBD2 (5 bases each). This CDR3 contains 15 residues. Trimming stripped 3 bases from V and 1 base from J, with 12 bases between. Germline assignment: CDR1 SGHTA and CDR2 FQGNSA. CDR3 DNA: TGTGCCAGCAGCTTTCCCGGGACGGTCCAAGAGACCCAGTACTTC. This translates into CASSFPGTVQETQYF.

On this clonotype itself: A read error may produce the germline difference seen at one junction end. The rearrangement links TRBV7-2 to TRBJ2-5, with a tentative D call TRBD2 (5 bases). This CDR3 is built from 15 residues. Germline loops: CDR1 SGHTA, CDR2 FQGNSA. The CDR3 DNA reads as TGTGACAGCAGCTTCGGCGCGGGTTGGCGGGAGACCCAGTACTTC. Its protein product is CDSSFGAGWRETQYF.

This rearrangement joins TRBV5-1 to TRBJ1-5; D perhaps matches TRBD1 (5 bases). V was trimmed by 0 bases and J by 5 bases, leaving 9 bases between them. The CDR3 contains 14 residues. Germline CDR1 is SGHRS and CDR2 is YFSETQ. CDR3 coding DNA: TGCGCCAGCAGCTTGGGGGACTTAGATCAGCCCCAGCATTTT. This sequence encodes CASSLGDLDQPQHF.

This clonotype showed up just a few times. V and J are TRBV6-5 and TRBJ1-1, with D perhaps matching TRBD1 (5 bases). CDR1 is MNHEY and CDR2 is SVGAGI in the germline V gene. This CDR3 spans 16 amino acids. Trimming removed 5 bases from V and 4 bases from J, with 20 bases in between. CDR3 nucleotides: TGTGCCAGCAGTCCTCCGGGACTCCGTCTGGTCACTGAAGCTTTCTTT. This gives the protein CASSPPGLRLVTEAFF.

The chain combines TRBV10-1 with TRBJ2-1; no reliable D call. Germline V gene data show CDR1 as WNHNN and CDR2 as SYGVQD (reference sequence). The V end was cut by 0 bases, the J end by 8 bases, with 11 bases between. The length of the CDR3 is 14 residues. CDR3 amino acids: CASSESLAADEQFF. In DNA, the CDR3 is TGCGCCAGCAGTGAGTCGTTGGCGGCGGATGAGCAGTTCTTC.

V usage is TRBV12-3 or TRBV12-4 and J usage is TRBJ2-7, with TRBD2 matching 7 bases. This CDR3 is built from 16 residues. The ends lost 4 bases at V and 0 bases at J; junction bases unmatched: 9. This CDR3 is CASSSWGGGSSYEQYF. CDR3 in DNA: TGTGCCAGCAGTTCCTGGGGGGGTGGGAGCTCCTACGAGCAGTACTTC.

This clonotype was observed a few times. V and J are TRBV5-1 and TRBJ1-3; D may be TRBD1 (6 bases). This CDR3 is built from 17 residues. Trimming pared 4 bases from V and 0 bases from J, leaving 17 bases between. The germline CDR1 and CDR2 sequences are SGHRS and YFSETQ. CDR3 sequence reads: CASSAGGHLSSGNTIYF. The CDR3 bases are TGCGCCAGCAGCGCGGGGGGACACCTGAGCTCTGGAAACACCATATATTTT.

The rearrangement uses TRBV20-1 and TRBJ2-1; TRBD2 aligns across 15 bases. Germline CDR1 is DFQATT and CDR2 is SNEGSKA (reference sequence). V dropped 3 bases and J dropped 6; count of bases not matched to a gene: 3. This CDR3 contains 15 residues. In DNA form, the CDR3 reads TGCAGTGCTAGCCTGGGACTAGCGGGGGGCAATGAGCAGTTCTTC. This translates into CSASLGLAGGNEQFF.